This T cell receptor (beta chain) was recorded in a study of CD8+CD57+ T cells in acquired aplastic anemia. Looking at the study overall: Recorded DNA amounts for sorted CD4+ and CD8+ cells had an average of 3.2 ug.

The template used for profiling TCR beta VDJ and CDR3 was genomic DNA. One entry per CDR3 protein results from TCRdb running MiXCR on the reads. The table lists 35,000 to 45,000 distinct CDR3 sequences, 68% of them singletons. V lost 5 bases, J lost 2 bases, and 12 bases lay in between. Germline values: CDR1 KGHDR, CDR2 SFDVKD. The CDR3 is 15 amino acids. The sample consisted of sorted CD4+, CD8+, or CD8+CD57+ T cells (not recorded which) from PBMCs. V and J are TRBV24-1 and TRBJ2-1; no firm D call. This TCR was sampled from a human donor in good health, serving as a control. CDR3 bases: TGTGCCACCAGTGGGGTGGGCTGCCCCTACAATGAGCAGTTCTTC. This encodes CATSGVGCPYNEQFF.